Listed below are T cell receptor beta chains from one sample, sequenced in a study of T-cell reconstitution after alpha-beta-depleted transplantation in children. TCRdb used MiXCR to reprocess the PCR reads, holding one entry per CDR3 protein. The top ten clones hold about 35% of a sample with 610,000 or so distinct CDR3 sequences, over 20% of them seen once. The sample in question was PBMCs, obtained before TCRalphabeta/CD19-depleted stem cell transplant. These receptors came from a boy less than two years old with Wiskott-Aldrich syndrome, due to receive a stem cell transplant. Both conserved end residues are part of each CDR3. The D gene is left open where the match is weak. Not every row has a clone size; where given, it reads once, few, many or a size class.

j_call,d_call,v_call,clone_size,cdr3_length,cdr3_nt,cdr3_aa
TRBJ2-5,TRBD2,TRBV5-1,.,15,TGCGCCAGCAGTCTCGGACTAGCGAATGGGGAGACCCAGTACTTC,CASSLGLANGETQYF
TRBJ2-3,.,TRBV28,.,16,TGTGCCAGCAGTTTATCCCCCACAACTAGCACAGATACGCAGTATTTT,CASSLSPTTSTDTQYF
TRBJ2-2,TRBD1,TRBV5-1,.,14,TGCGCCAGCAGTGGACAGGGTCCCGCCGGGGAGCTGTTTTTT,CASSGQGPAGELFF
TRBJ2-1,TRBD2,TRBV5-1,.,14,TGCGCCAGCAGCTGGAACGCGGGAGGTTATGAGCAGTTCTTC,CASSWNAGGYEQFF
TRBJ2-3,TRBD1,TRBV5-1,few,15,TGCGCCAGCAGCTTCCGGGACAGGCGCACAGATACGCAGTATTTT,CASSFRDRRTDTQYF
TRBJ2-7,TRBD2,TRBV12-3/TRBV12-4,.,14,TGTGCCAGCAGTTCGGGACTAGCTGAGGACGAGCAGTACTTC,CASSSGLAEDEQYF
TRBJ2-2,TRBD2,TRBV11-2,few,18,TGTGCCAGCAGCTTAAGCCCCGGACTAGCGGGAGGGACCGGGGAGCTGTTTTTT,CASSLSPGLAGGTGELFF
TRBJ2-5,TRBD2,TRBV20-1,.,13,TGCAGTGCTAAAGAAGCGGGAGTGGAGACCCAGTACTTC,CSAKEAGVETQYF
TRBJ2-1,TRBD1,TRBV5-1,few,14,TGCGCCAGCAGCTTCCGGGACAGGGCCCATGAGCAGTTCTTC,CASSFRDRAHEQFF
TRBJ2-7,.,TRBV5-1,many,15,TGCGCCAGCAGCTTCCGACAGGCCCACTTCTACGAGCAGTACTTC,CASSFRQAHFYEQYF
TRBJ1-2,.,TRBV30,few,12,TGTGCCTGGAGTGTAGTTTTTTATGGCTACACCTTC,CAWSVVFYGYTF